This is a list of T cell receptor beta chains from one sample in a study of identical twins. One entry per CDR3 protein results from TCRdb running MiXCR on the 5' RACE reads. Among 1.5 million to 2 million distinct CDR3 sequences listed, more than 30% were seen once. Material: cord blood. The receptors here all came from a newborn girl in good health. The CDR3 runs from the conserved cysteine through the conserved F or W. The D gene is left open where the match is weak. A row's size may be missing; if present it is once, few, many or a size class.

.	TRBJ1-1	.	TRBV7-9	CASSPRVHLNTEAFF	TGTGCCAGCAGCCCCCGCGTACACCTGAACACTGAAGCTTTCTTT
.	TRBJ2-7	many	TRBV13	CASSLRDTLYEQYF	TGTGCCAGCAGCCTAAGGGACACCCTCTACGAGCAGTACTTC
TRBD1	TRBJ1-2	.	TRBV29-1	CSVVVRGDRTANYGYTF	TGCAGCGTTGTAGTTCGTGGGGACAGGACGGCTAACTATGGCTACACCTTC
.	TRBJ2-3	.	TRBV6-6	CASSYFPRGSTDTQYF	TGTGCCAGCAGTTATTTTCCTCGGGGAAGCACAGATACGCAGTATTTT
.	TRBJ1-4	few	TRBV3-1	CASSQDGTSTNEKLFF	TGTGCCAGCAGCCAAGATGGGACCTCAACTAATGAAAAACTGTTTTTT
.	TRBJ1-6	.	TRBV13	CASSLGPWARRAYNSPLHF	TGTGCCAGCAGCTTAGGCCCGTGGGCCAGGCGGGCCTATAATTCACCCCTCCACTTT
.	TRBJ1-1	.	TRBV5-1	CASSQNHPGLIKVGGTEAFF	TGCGCCAGCAGCCAGAACCATCCGGGACTAATAAAAGTCGGTGGTACTGAAGCTTTCTTT
.	TRBJ2-4	.	TRBV4-1	CASSQTRNIQYF	TGCGCCAGCAGCCAAACTAGAAACATTCAGTACTTC
.	TRBJ1-2	.	TRBV5-5	CASSLMEASYGYTF	TGTGCCAGCAGCTTGATGGAGGCCAGCTATGGCTACACCTTC
.	TRBJ2-7	.	TRBV6-5	CASRTGDPILYEQYF	TGTGCCAGCAGGACGGGGGACCCGATCCTTTACGAGCAGTACTTC
TRBD2	TRBJ2-3	few	TRBV13	CASSSREGGTDTQYF	TGTGCCAGCAGCTCACGTGAGGGAGGGACAGATACGCAGTATTTT
.	TRBJ2-6	few	TRBV6-5	CASSYPTSRRRLCSGANVLTF	TGTGCCAGCAGTTACCCCACCTCCAGACGCCGCCTTTGCTCTGGGGCCAACGTCCTGACTTTC
.	TRBJ2-5	.	TRBV12-3/TRBV12-4	CASSFGRRQETQYF	TGTGCCAGCAGTTTTGGGCGTAGACAAGAGACCCAGTACTTC
.	TRBJ2-7	.	TRBV2	CASSEDRYEQYF	TGTGCCAGCAGTGAAGATCGCTACGAGCAGTACTTC
TRBD2	TRBJ2-3	once	TRBV12-3/TRBV12-4	CASSLNPRTSGGTDTQYF	TGTGCCAGCAGTTTAAACCCCCGGACTAGCGGGGGCACAGATACGCAGTATTTT
TRBD2	TRBJ2-3	few	TRBV20-1	CSARLAGGNTQYF	TGCAGTGCTAGACTAGCGGGGGGGAATACGCAGTATTTT
TRBD2	TRBJ2-5	.	TRBV4-1	CASSQAREGKETQYF	TGCGCCAGCAGCCAAGCGCGGGAGGGTAAAGAGACCCAGTACTTC
.	TRBJ2-7	.	TRBV10-3	CAISESRGRVYEQYF	TGTGCCATCAGTGAGTCCCGGGGGCGCGTCTACGAGCAGTACTTC
.	TRBJ1-6	few	TRBV28	CASSWGSYNSPLHF	TGTGCCAGCAGTTGGGGATCCTATAATTCACCCCTCCACTTT
.	TRBJ1-1	.	TRBV7-2	CASSLVRVRGEAFF	TGTGCCAGCAGCTTAGTTCGGGTACGAGGTGAAGCTTTCTTT
TRBD1	TRBJ1-3	few	TRBV27	CASSLSTGAGNTIYF	TGTGCCAGCAGTTTATCGACAGGGGCTGGAAACACCATATATTTT
.	TRBJ2-5	few	TRBV21-1	CASSKGKASGGAKRKTQYF	TGTGCCAGCAGCAAAGGAAAGGCCTCCGGGGGGGCAAAGAGAAAGACCCAGTACTTC
.	TRBJ2-7	many	TRBV20-1	CSARFGSRDEQYF	TGCAGTGCTCGATTCGGGTCGCGGGACGAGCAGTACTTC
TRBD2	TRBJ2-1	.	TRBV4-1	CASSQDSTGGSNEQFF	TGCGCCAGCAGCCAAGATTCGACTGGCGGGAGTAATGAGCAGTTCTTC
TRBD2	TRBJ2-3	.	TRBV11-1	CASSTEGLATDTQYF	TGTGCCAGCTCCACAGAGGGACTAGCGACAGATACGCAGTATTTT
TRBD2	TRBJ2-3	once	TRBV20-1	CSAGWTSGRTDTQYF	TGCAGTGCTGGATGGACTAGCGGGAGAACAGATACGCAGTATTTT
TRBD2	TRBJ2-7	.	TRBV4-1	CASSQGLAGGDEQYF	TGCGCCAGCAGCCAAGGACTAGCGGGAGGCGACGAGCAGTACTTC
TRBD1	TRBJ2-7	few	TRBV10-3	CAINRQGRDEQYF	TGTGCCATCAACCGACAGGGGCGCGACGAGCAGTACTTC
.	TRBJ1-2	few	TRBV28	CAGRGGGGYTF	TGTGCCGGACGTGGAGGGGGAGGCTACACCTTC
.	TRBJ1-1	.	TRBV20-1	CSVRRGLVNTEAFF	TGCAGTGTCAGACGGGGTTTGGTGAACACTGAAGCTTTCTTT
.	TRBJ2-1	.	TRBV20-1	CSARDHRVAYEQFF	TGCAGTGCTAGAGATCACAGGGTCGCCTACGAGCAGTTCTTC
.	TRBJ1-1	few	TRBV7-9	CASSLSIRTNTEAFF	TGTGCCAGCAGCTTATCGATAAGGACGAACACTGAAGCTTTCTTT
.	TRBJ2-7	few	TRBV7-9	CASSRGTNNYEQYF	TGTGCCAGCAGCCGAGGGACAAACAACTACGAGCAGTACTTC
.	TRBJ2-2	few	TRBV10-3	CAISARSGNTGELFF	TGTGCCATCAGTGCCAGGAGCGGAAACACCGGGGAGCTGTTTTTT
TRBD2	TRBJ2-5	.	TRBV11-2	CASRRLASQTQYF	TGTGCCAGCAGGAGACTAGCGAGCCAGACCCAGTACTTC
TRBD1	TRBJ1-2	once	TRBV20-1	CRGNRKGAGYGYTF	TGCAGGGGGAATAGGAAGGGGGCTGGCTATGGCTACACCTTC
.	TRBJ2-5	few	TRBV4-1	CASSQAPVSDTQYF	TGCGCCAGCAGCCAAGCCCCTGTTTCGGACACCCAGTACTTC
.	TRBJ1-3	few	TRBV6-1	CASSGDRRSSGNTIYF	TGTGCCAGCAGCGGCGACAGGCGGTCCTCTGGAAACACCATATATTTT
TRBD1	TRBJ2-7	.	TRBV20-1	CSASAPTGSYEQYF	TGCAGTGCTAGCGCCCCGACAGGGAGCTACGAGCAGTACTTC
.	TRBJ2-1	.	TRBV7-9	CASILVGGYEQFF	TGTGCCAGCATCCTCGTAGGGGGGTATGAGCAGTTCTTC
.	TRBJ2-4	few	TRBV7-9	CASSLDSGGALAKNIQYF	TGTGCCAGCAGCTTAGATTCGGGGGGCGCTTTGGCCAAAAACATTCAGTACTTC
.	TRBJ2-1	few	TRBV4-1	CASSQERVINNEQFF	TGCGCCAGCAGCCAAGAGAGAGTAATCAACAATGAGCAGTTCTTC
.	TRBJ2-3	.	TRBV12-3/TRBV12-4	CASSLQFSTDTQYF	TGTGCCAGCAGTTTACAGTTTTCCACAGATACGCAGTATTTT
.	TRBJ1-6	few	TRBV25-1	CASSDDTASSYNSPLHF	TGTGCCAGCAGTGATGATACGGCCAGCTCCTATAATTCACCCCTCCACTTT
.	TRBJ2-3	.	TRBV21-1	CASARDHIPGQYF	TGTGCCAGCGCCCGGGACCACATCCCCGGGCAGTATTTT
TRBD1	TRBJ2-7	few	TRBV20-1	CSARDSGQGYEQYF	TGCAGTGCTAGAGATTCGGGACAGGGCTACGAGCAGTACTTC
TRBD2	TRBJ2-1	few	TRBV5-1	CASTSIAGGHNEQFF	TGCGCCAGCACCTCAATAGCGGGAGGCCACAATGAGCAGTTCTTC
.	TRBJ2-5	.	TRBV21-1	CASSKSFSRTETQYF	TGTGCCAGCAGCAAGAGTTTCAGTCGTACAGAGACCCAGTACTTC
TRBD2	TRBJ2-1	many	TRBV12-3/TRBV12-4	CASSLSASGPYNEQFF	TGTGCCAGCAGTTTAAGCGCTAGCGGTCCCTACAATGAGCAGTTCTTC
TRBD2	TRBJ2-3	.	TRBV7-2	CASSLPLGLAGGPTDMQYF	TGTGCCAGCAGCTTACCGTTGGGACTAGCGGGGGGGCCCACAGATATGCAGTATTTT
TRBD1	TRBJ2-1	.	TRBV5-1	CASSSQGKNEQFF	TGCGCCAGCAGCTCACAGGGGAAGAATGAGCAGTTCTTC
TRBD2	TRBJ2-7	.	TRBV5-6	CASSLSSGSGYYEQYF	TGTGCCAGCAGCTTGTCTAGCGGGAGTGGATACTACGAGCAGTACTTC
.	TRBJ2-7	many	TRBV27	CASSFGAVYEQYF	TGTGCCAGCAGTTTCGGGGCAGTCTACGAGCAGTACTTC
.	TRBJ2-3	many	TRBV4-2	CASSQERAARSTDTQYF	TGTGCCAGCAGCCAAGAGAGAGCCGCCCGTAGCACAGATACGCAGTATTTT
TRBD2	TRBJ2-3	few	TRBV7-2	CASSTRLAGHTQYF	TGTGCCAGCAGCACGAGGCTAGCGGGTCATACGCAGTATTTT
TRBD1	TRBJ2-3	.	TRBV12-3/TRBV12-4	CASSLWDRGADMQYF	TGTGCCAGCAGTTTATGGGACAGGGGAGCAGATATGCAGTATTTT
TRBD1	TRBJ1-2	once	TRBV6-1	CASSGKHYRGRANYGYTF	TGTGCCAGCAGTGGTAAACACTACAGGGGAAGAGCTAACTATGGCTACACCTTC
.	TRBJ2-7	many	TRBV10-3	CAISNSGGQYF	TGTGCCATCAGCAATTCAGGAGGGCAGTACTTC
.	TRBJ2-7	few	TRBV10-3	CAIRAGESYNEQYF	TGTGCCATCAGGGCAGGGGAGTCCTACAATGAGCAGTACTTC